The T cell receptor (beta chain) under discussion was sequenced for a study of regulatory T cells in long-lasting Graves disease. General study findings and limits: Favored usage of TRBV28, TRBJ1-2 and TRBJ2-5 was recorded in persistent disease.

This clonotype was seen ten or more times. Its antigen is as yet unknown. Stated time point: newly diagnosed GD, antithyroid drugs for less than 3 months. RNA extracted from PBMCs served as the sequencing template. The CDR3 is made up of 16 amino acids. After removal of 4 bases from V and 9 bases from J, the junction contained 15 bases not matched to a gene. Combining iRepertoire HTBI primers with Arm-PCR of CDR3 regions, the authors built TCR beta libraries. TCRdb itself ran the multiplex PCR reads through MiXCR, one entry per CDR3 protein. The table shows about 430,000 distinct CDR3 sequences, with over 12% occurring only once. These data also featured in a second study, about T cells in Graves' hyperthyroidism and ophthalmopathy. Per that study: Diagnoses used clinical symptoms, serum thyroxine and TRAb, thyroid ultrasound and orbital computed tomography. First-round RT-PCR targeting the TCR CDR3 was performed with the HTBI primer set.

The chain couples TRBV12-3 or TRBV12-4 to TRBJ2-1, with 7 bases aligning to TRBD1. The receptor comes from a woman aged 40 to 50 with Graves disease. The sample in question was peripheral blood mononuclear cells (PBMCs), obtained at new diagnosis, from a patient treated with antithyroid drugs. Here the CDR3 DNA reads TGTGCCAGCAGTTCTAGGGGGCACGGTGGCCTCGGTGAGCAGTTCTTC. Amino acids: CASSSRGHGGLGEQFF.